Sequencing of this T cell receptor (beta chain) was carried out in a study of T cells in Graves' hyperthyroidism and ophthalmopathy (dated by TCRdb to about 2019). General notes on the study: Peripheral blood was sampled at the time of initial diagnosis, prior to any treatment. An independent validation cohort of under 20 hyperthyroidism patients and 15 or so patients who later progressed to ophthalmopathy tested prospective prediction of ophthalmopathy. To identify distinguishing TCR V-J signatures, a discovery cohort of 90 to 100 patients was used, comprising 40 to 45 with Graves' ophthalmopathy and 57 with stable Graves' hyperthyroidism. The 100 discovery patients were randomly split 7:3 into training and test sets. After sampling, hyperthyroidism patients received methimazole starting at 30 mg daily, and ophthalmopathy patients received high-dose intravenous methylprednisolone. The paper describes TCR Vbeta CDR3 sequencing of 140 or so peripheral blood samples, made up of 43 ophthalmopathy patients, over 70 hyperthyroidism patients and about 17 progressor patients. In addition, the study compared T-cell repertoires in thyroid tissue and in blood from five or six Graves' hyperthyroidism patients.

CDR1 and CDR2 are drawn from the germline V gene: SGHAT, FQNNGV. V loses 11 bases of germline sequence and J loses 2 bases, and the interval between the two ends is 13 bases. The CDR3 contains 12 residues, cysteine and phenylalanine counted. This entry keeps only the CDR3 DNA: 36 bases, framed from base 1. The TCR beta CDR3 regions were amplified from the RNA transcripts. For the first round of RT-PCR on the TCR CDR3, the HTBI primer set was used together with the Qiagen OneStep RT-PCR kit. Libraries were constructed in a second round of multiplex PCR, after which size selection and purification were performed. Libraries were sequenced paired-end with 100 bp reads on an Illumina HiSeq2000. On the study's bioinformatics: Raw data were processed with SOAPnuke, discarding reads with adapters, uncalled bases, mean Phred below 15, or no exact constant-primer or identifier match. COPE v1.2.5 was used to merge the high-quality paired reads, and each unique nucleotide sequence was defined as a clonotype. MiTCR v1.1 was used to align the clonotypes against IMGT TRBV, TRBD and TRBJ reference segments. The analysis included only V-J combinations with a frequency above 0.0001, which together covered about 99% of the repertoires. The TCS score was defined as the ratio of F50 (clonal expansion) to E x V (chaos), calculated using BLOSUM62-based TCRdist between CDR3 peptides within each V-J. Welch's t-statistics and random forest reduced 500 to 650 V-J features to roughly 13, which were used in a naive Bayes classifier (R e1071). TCRdb reworked the public reads: Q25 trimming with fastp, MiXCR clone assembly, productive beta chains retained. Each CDR3 protein appears once, grouped with its most common genes and DNA. The V and J calls follow TCRdb's processing rather than the paper's. The sample includes 400,000 to 550,000 distinct CDR3 sequences, with roughly 25% observed a single time. Together, the top ten hold roughly 10% of the sample.

What the authors observed across the whole study: During validation, the model predicted progression to ophthalmopathy a median of around 7 months ahead of onset, with roughly 65% sensitivity and 72% to 80% specificity. Sample size was not statistically predetermined, and investigators were not blinded to group allocation. In cross-validation, a model built on a 13 V-J signature told ophthalmopathy apart from stable hyperthyroidism with approximately 90% sensitivity and 81% to 82% specificity, and in testing the same model reached 80%/75%. Most expanded thyroid clonotypes (frequency above 0.001) were also found in blood, which suggests that blood repertoires may mirror thyroid immune responses.

Moderately to severely active disease, a Clinical Activity Score of at least 3, a NOSPECS grade of at least 4, and a duration under 3 months were present in ophthalmopathy patients. Any patient with an uncontrolled infection, another autoimmune disease, pregnancy or lactation was excluded. Diagnoses were established on the basis of clinical symptoms, serum thyroxine and TRAb, thyroid ultrasound, and orbital computed tomography. PBMCs were separated from 7.5 to 10 ml of fresh peripheral blood using Ficoll-Paque density gradient centrifugation. Total RNA was extracted with Trizol reagent, and quality was checked on an Agilent 2100 Bioanalyzer. This clonotype was counted at least ten times. Its antigen is not yet known. There are no base qualities to consult, and no much larger clone falls within one base.

The source material was blood. The sequence links TRBV11-2 to TRBJ2-7, with no confident D gene call. The origin of this receptor is a woman in her twenties or thirties with Graves' ophthalmopathy. The CDR3 corresponds to CASRFGPYEQYF. In nucleotides, the sequence is TGTGCCTCCAGATTCGGGCCCTACGAGCAGTACTTC.